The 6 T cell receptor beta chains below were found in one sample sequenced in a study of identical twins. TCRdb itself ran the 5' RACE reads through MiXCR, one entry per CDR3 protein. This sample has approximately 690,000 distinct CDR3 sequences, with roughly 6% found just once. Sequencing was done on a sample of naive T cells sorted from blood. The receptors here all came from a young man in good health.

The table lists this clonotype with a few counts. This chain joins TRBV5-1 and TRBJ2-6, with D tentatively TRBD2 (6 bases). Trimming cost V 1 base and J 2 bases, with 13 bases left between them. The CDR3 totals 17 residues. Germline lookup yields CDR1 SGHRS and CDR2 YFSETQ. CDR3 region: CASSLRPPGAGANVLTF. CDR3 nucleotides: TGCGCCAGCAGCTTGCGGCCCCCGGGGGCTGGGGCCAACGTCCTGACTTTC.

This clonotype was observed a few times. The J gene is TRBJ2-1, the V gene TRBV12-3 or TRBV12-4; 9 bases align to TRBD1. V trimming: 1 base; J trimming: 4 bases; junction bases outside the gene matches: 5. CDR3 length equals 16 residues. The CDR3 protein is CASSLVRTGAYNEQFF. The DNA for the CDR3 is TGTGCCAGCAGTTTAGTGAGGACAGGGGCGTACAATGAGCAGTTCTTC.

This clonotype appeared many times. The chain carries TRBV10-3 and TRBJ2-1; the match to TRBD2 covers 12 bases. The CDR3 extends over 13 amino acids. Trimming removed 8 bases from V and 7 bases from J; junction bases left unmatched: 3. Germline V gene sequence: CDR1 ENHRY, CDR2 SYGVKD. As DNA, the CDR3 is TGTGCCATCGGACTAGCGGGGACAAATGAGCAGTTCTTC. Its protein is CAIGLAGTNEQFF.

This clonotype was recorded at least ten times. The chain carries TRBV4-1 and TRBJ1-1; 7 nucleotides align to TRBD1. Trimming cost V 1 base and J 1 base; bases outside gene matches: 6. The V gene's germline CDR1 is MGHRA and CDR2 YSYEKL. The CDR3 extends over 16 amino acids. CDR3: CASSQVWGQKNTEAFF. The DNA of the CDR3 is TGCGCCAGCAGCCAAGTATGGGGACAGAAGAACACTGAAGCTTTCTTT.

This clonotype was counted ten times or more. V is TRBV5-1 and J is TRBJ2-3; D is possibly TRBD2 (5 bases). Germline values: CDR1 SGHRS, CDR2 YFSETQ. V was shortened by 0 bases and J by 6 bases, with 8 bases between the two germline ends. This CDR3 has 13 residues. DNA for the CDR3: TGCGCCAGCAGCTTGGAAGGAGGCGATACGCAGTATTTT. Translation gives CASSLEGGDTQYF.

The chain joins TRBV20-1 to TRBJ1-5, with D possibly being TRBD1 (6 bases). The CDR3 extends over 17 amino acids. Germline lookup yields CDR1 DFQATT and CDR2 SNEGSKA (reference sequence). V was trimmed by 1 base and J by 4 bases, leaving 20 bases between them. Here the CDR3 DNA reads TGCAGTGCTAGAGGCTATCACCTGGACAGCCAGAATCAGCCCCAGCATTTT. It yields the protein CSARGYHLDSQNQPQHF.